Listed below are T cell receptor beta chains from one sample, sequenced in a study of blood T cell repertoires in COVID-19. The protocol was immunoSEQ multiplex PCR, while the TCRdb copy is restricted to in-frame clones and leaves out a portion. Of 84,000 or so clones listed, 85% to 95% are singletons. Sequencing used peripheral blood. Every receptor here comes from a woman between 55 and 75 years old with active COVID-19. CDR3s include the opening cysteine and the closing phenylalanine or tryptophan.

j_call v_call cdr3_aa
TRBJ1-1 TRBV10-1 CASSVQVNTEAFF
TRBJ1-4 TRBV10-3 CAISEGGAANEKLFF
TRBJ2-5 TRBV5-4 CASSRLGAGGVETQYF
TRBJ2-2 TRBV4-1 CASSQGTSGRARAGELFF
TRBJ1-6 TRBV5-1 CASSLAPTEDSPLHF
TRBJ2-2 TRBV24-1 CATSDLWGANTGELFF
TRBJ1-2 TRBV28 CASSVGQGAYGYTF
TRBJ2-1 TRBV6-5 CASSYRDTTYNEQFF
TRBJ1-2 TRBV6-5 CASSYSGQGRTYGYTF
TRBJ2-3 TRBV7-9 CASSYGLAGGTDTQYF
TRBJ2-5 TRBV5-4 CASTTSDQETQYF
TRBJ1-2 TRBV4-3 CASSRGGARDYGYTF
TRBJ1-3 TRBV6-5 CASSSGSGNTIYF
TRBJ2-7 TRBV30 CAWSAKTGSSYEQYF
TRBJ2-2 TRBV4-3 CASSQDLMTSGGARGGELFF
TRBJ2-1 TRBV29-1 CSAQQGARNEQFF
TRBJ1-6 TRBV28 CASSPSSGTGPNSPLHF
TRBJ2-7 TRBV11-2 CASSRSYEQYF
TRBJ2-3 TRBV2 CAGGLAGVDTQYF
TRBJ2-7 TRBV18 CASSPPTGGTRGYEQYF
TRBJ2-7 TRBV3-1/TRBV3-2 CASSPGWDSSYEQYF
TRBJ2-1 TRBV4-1 CASSLGQGSYNEQFF
TRBJ2-3 TRBV28 CASSFGTFPTDTQYF
TRBJ1-1 TRBV19 CASRPLGTLNTEAFF
TRBJ2-4 TRBV28 CASTQAVAKNIQYF
TRBJ2-5 TRBV27 CASSTRAGRDSQETQYF
TRBJ2-3 TRBV5-1 CASRSSGLHVSYSTDTQYF
TRBJ1-1 TRBV3-1/TRBV3-2 CASSQEGSLVEAFF
TRBJ2-1 TRBV7-8 CASSLKQGVLNEQFF
TRBJ1-1 TRBV28 CASRSYRVGTEAFF
TRBJ1-5 TRBV30 CAWTEYRNRQPQHF
TRBJ2-6 TRBV5-4 CASADSSSGANVLTF
TRBJ1-1 TRBV7-9 CASSLKLDTEAFF
TRBJ2-1 TRBV11-2 CASSLVRVSYNEQFF
TRBJ2-5 TRBV24-1 CATSDLRATQYF
TRBJ2-7 TRBV23-1 CASSQSRTYYEQYF
TRBJ2-1 TRBV18 CASSPSAGEANEQFF
TRBJ1-5 TRBV18 CASSPQGWDSNQPQHF
TRBJ1-5 TRBV24-1 CATSGVTGGNQPQHF
TRBJ2-1 TRBV4-3 CASSRATSGGANEQFF
TRBJ1-1 TRBV25-1 CASSERGMNTEAFF
TRBJ1-1 TRBV5-1 CASSLGGANTEAFF
TRBJ1-2 TRBV6-6 CASSALGVNYGYTF
TRBJ1-2 TRBV19 CASSTSGQGSGYTF
TRBJ2-3 TRBV9 CASSVSGTDTQYF
TRBJ1-5 TRBV19 CASSPPTGGRQPQHF
TRBJ1-3 TRBV6-6 CASSSWGGAGNTIYF
TRBJ1-1 TRBV19 CASSVDRLMNTEAFF